This T cell receptor (beta chain) was retrieved from a study of early T cells in non-severe SARS-CoV-2 infection. The wider study: RNA in bulk from unsorted whole blood was sequenced, and chains were unpaired.

This CDR3 has 14 residues. V was trimmed by 5 bases and J by 2 bases, leaving 12 bases between them. CDR1 SEHNR and CDR2 FQNEAQ come from the germline V gene (reference sequence). General study points: Matching with VDJdb favored anti-spike CD8 responses (missing private and CD4 specificities).

This clonotype showed up many times. Its antigen is unknown. Individual cDNA molecules received unique molecular identifiers. TCRdb recomputed calls from the 5' RACE reads with MiXCR, one row per CDR3 protein. Found here are 85,000 to 100,000 distinct CDR3 sequences, roughly 11% of them singletons; the top ten hold around 5.1%. The clonotype comes from an adult who was a healthcare worker with PCR-confirmed SARS-CoV-2 infection or an uninfected control (not recorded which). The specimen sequenced was whole blood. The chain has TRBV7-9 and TRBJ1-2; possible D gene TRBD1, 5 bases. The CDR3 nucleotides are TGTGCCAGCAGCCCTCCGACAGTCAACTATGGCTACACCTTC. Protein product: CASSPPTVNYGYTF.